Listed below are T cell receptor beta chains from one sample, sequenced in a study of blood T cells in healthy people across ages. TCRdb reprocessed the 5' RACE reads via MiXCR and lists one record per CDR3 protein. The profile shows over 600,000 distinct CDR3 sequences, around 50% of them singletons. Sequencing used blood. These receptors were obtained from a man between 40 and 49 years old in good health. CDR3s include the opening cysteine and the closing phenylalanine or tryptophan. The D gene is left open where the match is weak. Clone sizes are given selectively: once, few, many, or a class where the clone is expanded.

j_call d_call v_call clone_size cdr3_aa cdr3_nt
TRBJ2-1 TRBD1 TRBV27 . CASSYGTSGGYLANEQFF TGTGCCAGCAGCTATGGGACCTCAGGGGGATATTTGGCGAATGAGCAGTTCTTC
TRBJ2-7 . TRBV7-9 few CASSFAQGDYEQYF TGTGCCAGCAGCTTCGCCCAGGGCGACTACGAGCAGTACTTC
TRBJ2-5 TRBD2 TRBV20-1 . CSARDPAGGGETQYF TGCAGTGCTAGAGATCCGGCGGGAGGGGGGGAGACCCAGTACTTC
TRBJ2-1 . TRBV6-2/TRBV6-3 . CASSYEGDEQFF TGTGCCAGCAGTTACGAGGGTGATGAGCAGTTCTTC
TRBJ2-1 . TRBV20-1 . CSATRFRGSYNEQFF TGCAGTGCTACCCGTTTCCGGGGATCTTACAATGAGCAGTTCTTC
TRBJ2-3 . TRBV24-1 . CATSAIGQGDTQYF TGTGCCACCAGTGCTATTGGGCAGGGGGATACGCAGTATTTT
TRBJ1-2 . TRBV24-1 few CATSAWKDYGYTF TGTGCCACCAGTGCCTGGAAAGACTATGGCTACACCTTC
TRBJ2-5 . TRBV20-1 . CSARWSGETQYF TGCAGTGCTAGATGGAGTGGAGAGACCCAGTACTTC
TRBJ2-4 . TRBV28 . CASSSLILLGTKNIQYF TGTGCCAGCAGTTCCCTGATTCTTCTGGGGACCAAAAACATTCAGTACTTC
TRBJ1-2 . TRBV9 . CASSAGVGANYGYTF TGTGCCAGCAGCGCTGGGGTGGGAGCTAACTATGGCTACACCTTC
TRBJ2-7 . TRBV11-2 . CASSSPEVLGDEQYF TGTGCCAGCAGCTCCCCGGAGGTGTTGGGCGACGAGCAGTACTTC
TRBJ1-2 . TRBV6-5 . CASYSYGYTF TGTGCCAGCTACAGCTATGGCTACACCTTC
TRBJ2-2 TRBD1 TRBV7-3 few CASSPDVGQGTGELFF TGTGCCAGCAGCCCGGACGTGGGACAGGGAACCGGGGAGCTGTTTTTT
TRBJ1-2 TRBD1 TRBV27 . CASSFSSGQNGYTF TGTGCCAGCAGTTTCAGTTCGGGACAGAATGGCTACACCTTC
TRBJ2-2 TRBD2 TRBV7-3 . CASSANGGAGELFF TGTGCCAGCAGCGCGAATGGGGGGGCCGGGGAGCTGTTTTTT
TRBJ2-3 TRBD2 TRBV7-2 . CASSLDALAVSTDTQYF TGTGCCAGCAGCTTAGATGCCCTAGCGGTGAGCACAGATACGCAGTATTTT
TRBJ2-1 TRBD1 TRBV20-1 . CSASVAGQGFGEQFF TGCAGTGCTAGCGTGGCGGGACAGGGTTTCGGTGAGCAGTTCTTC